This T cell receptor (beta chain) derives from a study of Ad26.COV2.S vaccination and SARS-CoV-2 variants. Treatment reported: approximately 18 received Ad26.COV2.S at low or high dose, single or two shots; 5 received placebo; per-sample allocation not given. Material that was analyzed had been drawn on day 63 after the first vaccine or placebo injection. The CDR3 extends over 13 amino acids. Trimming stripped 0 bases from V and 4 bases from J, with 7 bases between. Germline V CDR1 and CDR2: SGDLS, YYNGEE. For this clone: Its specificity is not known. The sample holds other DNA sequences that translate to the same CDR3.

Method: immunoSEQ multiplex PCR; TCRdb's copy keeps in-frame clones and lacks some. The data hold about half a million clones, with roughly nine tenths observed a single time. Study-wide findings and caveats: After vaccination, substantial breadth of spike-specific CD8+ and CD4+ responses was reported. Individuals receiving vaccine had higher spike-specific TCR breadth than placebo recipients did.

The chain is built from TRBV9 and TRBJ1-2; D unclear. This TCR was sampled from a person aged 18-60 years who received the Ad26.COV2.S COVID-19 vaccine or a placebo. Here the sequenced sample was peripheral blood, taken in a trial of Ad26.COV2.S vaccine versus placebo. The CDR3 sequence: CASSVEGSYGYTF. In DNA form, the CDR3 reads TGTGCCAGCAGCGTAGAAGGCAGCTATGGCTACACCTTC.